The following is a TCR beta chain sequence with its context. This record comes from a study of shared clonotypes between healthy human individuals. Study-wide background: CD4 naive cells filled three plates per donor, CD4 memory three, CD8 naive two and CD8 memory one.

Here immunoSEQ multiplex PCR was the method, and the copy in TCRdb shows in-frame clones only, minus some. The repertoire holds about 2 million clones, with around 95% as singletons. The V gene's germline CDR1 is KGHSH and CDR2 LQKENI. The CDR3 consists of 18 residues. Losses at the gene ends were 2 bases for V and 5 bases for J; bases not matched to a gene: 10. Nashville, Tennessee was home to all donors, who were Caucasian adults. The genes are TRBV18 and TRBJ2-3; 13 bases line up with TRBD2. This clonotype was obtained from a man aged 18 to 35 in good health. The source material was naive CD4+ T cells sorted from blood. The subset here: CD45RA+ positively selected. The CDR3 sequence: CASSPRTSGGVHQDTQYF. The CDR3 bases are TGTGCCAGCTCACCAAGGACTAGCGGGGGCGTGCATCAAGATACGCAGTATTTT.